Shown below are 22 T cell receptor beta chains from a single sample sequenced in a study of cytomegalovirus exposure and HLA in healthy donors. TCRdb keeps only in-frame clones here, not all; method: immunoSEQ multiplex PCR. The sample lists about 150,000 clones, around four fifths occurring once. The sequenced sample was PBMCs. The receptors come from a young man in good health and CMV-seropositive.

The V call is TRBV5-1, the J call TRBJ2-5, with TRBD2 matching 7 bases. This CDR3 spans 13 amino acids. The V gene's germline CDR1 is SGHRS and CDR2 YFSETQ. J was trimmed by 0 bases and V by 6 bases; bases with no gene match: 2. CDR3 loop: CASTLADQETQYF. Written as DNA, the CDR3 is TGCGCCAGCACCCTAGCGGACCAAGAGACCCAGTACTTC.

This CDR3 is CATSREAISNQPQHF. CDR3 in DNA: TGTGCCACCAGCAGAGAGGCAATAAGCAATCAGCCCCAGCATTTT. The chain uses TRBV15 and TRBJ1-5, with no clear D. With 0 bases removed from V and 1 base from J, the gap between germline ends came to 7 bases. CDR3 size: 15 residues. Germline CDR1 LNHNV, CDR2 YYDKDF (reference sequence). Full variable domain (outside the CDR3, taken from reference TRBV15 and TRBJ1-5): DAMVIQNPRYQVTQFGKPVTLSCSQTLNHNVMYWYQQKSSQAPKLLFHYYDKDFNNEADTPDNFQSRRPNTSFCFLDIRSPGLGDTAMYLCATSREAISNQPQHFGDGTRLSIL.

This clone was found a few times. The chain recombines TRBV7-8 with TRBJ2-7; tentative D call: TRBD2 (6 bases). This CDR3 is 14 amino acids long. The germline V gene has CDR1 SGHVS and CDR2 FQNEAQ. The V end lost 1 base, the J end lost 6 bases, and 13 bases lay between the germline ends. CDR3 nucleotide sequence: TGTGCCAGCAGCTTAGGGAGGGTAATCGGCGAGCAGTACTTC. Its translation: CASSLGRVIGEQYF.

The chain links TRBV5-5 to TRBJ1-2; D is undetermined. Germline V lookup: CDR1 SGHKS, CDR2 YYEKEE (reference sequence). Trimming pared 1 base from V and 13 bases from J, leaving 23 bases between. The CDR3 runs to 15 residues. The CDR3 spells CASSLFLGGLHAVTF. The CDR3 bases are TGTGCCAGCAGCTTGTTTTTAGGAGGACTCCACGCGGTCACCTTC. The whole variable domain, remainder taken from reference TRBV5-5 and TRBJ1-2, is DAGVTQSPTHLIKTRGQQVTLRCSPISGHKSVSWYQQVLGQGPQFIFQYYEKEERGRGNFPDRFSARQFPNYSSELNVNALLLGDSALYLCASSLFLGGLHAVTFGSGTRLTVV.

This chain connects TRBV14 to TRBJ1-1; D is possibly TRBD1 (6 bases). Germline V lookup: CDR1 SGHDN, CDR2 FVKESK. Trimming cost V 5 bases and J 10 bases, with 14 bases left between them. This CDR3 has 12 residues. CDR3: CASSKGGRGAFF. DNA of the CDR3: TGTGCCAGCAGCAAGGGGGGGCGCGGAGCTTTCTTT.

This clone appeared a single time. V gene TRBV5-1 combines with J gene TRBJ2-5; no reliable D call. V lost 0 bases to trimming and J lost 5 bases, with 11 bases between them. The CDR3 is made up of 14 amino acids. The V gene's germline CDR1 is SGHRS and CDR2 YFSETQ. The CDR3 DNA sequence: TGCGCCAGCAGCTTGGCCCCCCAGGCGGAGACCCAGTACTTC. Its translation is CASSLAPQAETQYF.

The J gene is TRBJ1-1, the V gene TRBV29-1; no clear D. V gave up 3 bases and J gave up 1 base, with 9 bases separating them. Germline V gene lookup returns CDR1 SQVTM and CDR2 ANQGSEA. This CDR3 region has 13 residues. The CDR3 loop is CSVDFRRNTEAFF. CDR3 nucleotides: TGCAGCGTTGATTTCCGGAGGAACACTGAAGCTTTCTTT. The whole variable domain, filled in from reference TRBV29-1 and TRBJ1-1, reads SAVISQKPSRDICQRGTSLTIQCQVDSQVTMMFWYRQQPGQSLTLIATANQGSEATYESGFVIDKFPISRPNLTFSTLTVSNMSPEDSSIYLCSVDFRRNTEAFFGQGTRLTVV.

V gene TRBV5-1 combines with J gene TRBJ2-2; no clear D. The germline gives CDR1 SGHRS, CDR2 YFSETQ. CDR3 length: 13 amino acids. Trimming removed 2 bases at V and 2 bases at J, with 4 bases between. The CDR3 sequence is CASSLTNTGELFF. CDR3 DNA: TGCGCCAGCAGCTTAACTAACACCGGGGAGCTGTTTTTT. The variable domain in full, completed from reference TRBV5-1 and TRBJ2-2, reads KAGVTQTPRYLIKTRGQQVTLSCSPISGHRSVSWYQQTPGQGLQFLFEYFSETQRNKGNFPGRFSGRQFSNSRSEMNVSTLELGDSALYLCASSLTNTGELFFGEGSRLTVL.

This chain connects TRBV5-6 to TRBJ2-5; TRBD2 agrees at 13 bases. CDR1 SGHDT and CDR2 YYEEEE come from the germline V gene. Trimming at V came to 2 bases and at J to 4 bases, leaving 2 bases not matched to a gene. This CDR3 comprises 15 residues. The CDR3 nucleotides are TGTGCCAGCAGCTTAACTAGCGGGGGGGGAGAGACCCAGTACTTC. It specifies CASSLTSGGGETQYF.

CDR3 DNA: TGTGCCAGCAGTGGAAACCAGATCAGCACCGGGGAGCTGTTTTTT. It translates to CASSGNQISTGELFF. The rearrangement uses TRBV2 and TRBJ2-2; D unclear. CDR3 length equals 15 residues. The V and J ends lost 4 bases and 4 bases respectively, with 13 bases between them. Germline CDR1 SNHLY, CDR2 FYNNEI.

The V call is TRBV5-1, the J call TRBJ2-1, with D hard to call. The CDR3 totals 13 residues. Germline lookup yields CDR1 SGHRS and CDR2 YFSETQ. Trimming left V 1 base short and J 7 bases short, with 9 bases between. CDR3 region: CASSLNSMNEQFF. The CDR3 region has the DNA TGCGCCAGCAGCTTGAACAGCATGAATGAGCAGTTCTTC.

In DNA, the CDR3 is TGTGCCAGCAAATCCCGCGAGAACACCGGGGAGCTGTTTTTT. Its protein is CASKSRENTGELFF. This chain links TRBV2 with TRBJ2-2; D gene uncertain. Germline assignment: CDR1 SNHLY and CDR2 FYNNEI. The ends were cut back, 7 bases at V and 1 base at J, with 10 bases in the middle. The CDR3 totals 14 residues.

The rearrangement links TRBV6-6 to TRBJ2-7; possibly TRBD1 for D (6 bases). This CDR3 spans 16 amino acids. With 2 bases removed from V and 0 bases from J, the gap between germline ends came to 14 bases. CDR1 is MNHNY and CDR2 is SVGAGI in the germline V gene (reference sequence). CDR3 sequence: CASSYNRVASSYEQYF. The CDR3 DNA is TGTGCCAGCAGTTACAACAGGGTGGCCTCCTCCTACGAGCAGTACTTC.

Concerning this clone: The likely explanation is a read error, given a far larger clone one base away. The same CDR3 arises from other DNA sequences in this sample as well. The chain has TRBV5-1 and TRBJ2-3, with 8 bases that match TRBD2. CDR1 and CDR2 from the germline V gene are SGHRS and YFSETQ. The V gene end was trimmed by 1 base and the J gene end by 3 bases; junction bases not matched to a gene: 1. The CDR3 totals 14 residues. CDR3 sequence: CASSLSSGTDTQYF. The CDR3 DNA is TGCGCCAGCAGCTTGTCTAGCGGGACAGATACGCAGTATTTT.

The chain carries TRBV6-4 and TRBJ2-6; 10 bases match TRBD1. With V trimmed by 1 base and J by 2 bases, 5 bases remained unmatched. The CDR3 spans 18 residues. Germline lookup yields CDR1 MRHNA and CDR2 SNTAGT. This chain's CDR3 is CASSDFGTGVPGANVLTF. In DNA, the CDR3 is TGTGCCAGCAGTGACTTCGGGACAGGGGTCCCTGGGGCCAACGTCCTGACTTTC.

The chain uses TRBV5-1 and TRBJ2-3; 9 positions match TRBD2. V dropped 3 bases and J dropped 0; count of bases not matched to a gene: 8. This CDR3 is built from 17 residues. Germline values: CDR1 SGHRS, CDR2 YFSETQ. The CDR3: CASSSLSSGASTDTQYF. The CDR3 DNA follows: TGCGCCAGCAGCTCGTTATCTAGCGGGGCTAGCACAGATACGCAGTATTTT.

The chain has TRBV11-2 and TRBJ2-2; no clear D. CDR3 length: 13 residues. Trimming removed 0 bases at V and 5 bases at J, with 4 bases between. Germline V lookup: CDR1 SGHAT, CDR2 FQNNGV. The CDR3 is CASSLDLTGELFF. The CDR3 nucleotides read TGTGCCAGCAGCTTAGATTTAACCGGGGAGCTGTTTTTT. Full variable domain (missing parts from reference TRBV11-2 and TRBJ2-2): EAGVAQSPRYKIIEKRQSVAFWCNPISGHATLYWYQQILGQGPKLLIQFQNNGVVDDSQLPKDRFSAERLKGVDSTLKIQPAKLEDSAVYLCASSLDLTGELFFGEGSRLTVL.

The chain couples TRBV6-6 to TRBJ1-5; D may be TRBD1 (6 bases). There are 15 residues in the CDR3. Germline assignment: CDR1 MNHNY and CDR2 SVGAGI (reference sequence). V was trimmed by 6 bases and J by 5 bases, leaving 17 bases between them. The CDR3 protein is CASSQSGVSDQPQHF. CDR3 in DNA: TGTGCCAGCAGCCAGTCAGGGGTTAGTGATCAGCCCCAGCATTTT.

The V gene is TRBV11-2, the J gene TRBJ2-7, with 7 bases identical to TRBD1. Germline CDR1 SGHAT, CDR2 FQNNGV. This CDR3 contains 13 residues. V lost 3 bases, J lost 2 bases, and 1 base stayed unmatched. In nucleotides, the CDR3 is TGTGCCAGCAGCTTGACAGGGCCCTACGAGCAGTACTTC. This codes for CASSLTGPYEQYF.

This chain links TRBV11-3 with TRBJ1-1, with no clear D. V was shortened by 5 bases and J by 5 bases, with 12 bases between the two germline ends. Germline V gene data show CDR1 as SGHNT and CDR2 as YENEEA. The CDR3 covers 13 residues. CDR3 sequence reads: CASSHRSGTEAFF. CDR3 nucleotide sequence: TGTGCCAGCAGCCACAGAAGTGGAACTGAAGCTTTCTTT.

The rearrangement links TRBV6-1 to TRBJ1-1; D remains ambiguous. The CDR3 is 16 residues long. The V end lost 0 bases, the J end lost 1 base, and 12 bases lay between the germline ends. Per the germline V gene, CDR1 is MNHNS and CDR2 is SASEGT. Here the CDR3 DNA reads TGTGCCAGCAGTGAAGCTACGGGGATGGGGAACACTGAAGCTTTCTTT. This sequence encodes CASSEATGMGNTEAFF.

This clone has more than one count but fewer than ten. The CDR3 reads CASSLVRGQGSNEQFF. The CDR3 coding sequence is TGTGCCAGCAGCTTAGTTCGGGGACAGGGTTCCAATGAGCAGTTCTTC. The chain recombines TRBV11-2 with TRBJ2-1; TRBD1 agrees at 9 bases. V gave up 1 base and J gave up 6 bases; unmatched junction bases: 7. The CDR3 contains 16 residues. CDR1 SGHAT and CDR2 FQNNGV come from the germline V gene.